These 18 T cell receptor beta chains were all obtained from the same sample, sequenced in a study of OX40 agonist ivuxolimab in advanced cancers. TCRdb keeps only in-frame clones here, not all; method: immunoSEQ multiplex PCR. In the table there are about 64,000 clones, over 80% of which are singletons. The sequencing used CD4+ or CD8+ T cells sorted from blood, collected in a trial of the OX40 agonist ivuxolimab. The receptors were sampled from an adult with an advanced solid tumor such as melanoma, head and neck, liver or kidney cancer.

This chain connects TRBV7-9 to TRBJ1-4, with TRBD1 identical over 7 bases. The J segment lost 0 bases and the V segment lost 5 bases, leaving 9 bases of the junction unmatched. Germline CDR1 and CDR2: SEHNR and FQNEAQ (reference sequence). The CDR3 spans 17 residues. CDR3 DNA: TGTGCCAGCAGCCCATTGGGACAGAGGACAACTAATGAAAAACTGTTTTTT. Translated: CASSPLGQRTTNEKLFF.

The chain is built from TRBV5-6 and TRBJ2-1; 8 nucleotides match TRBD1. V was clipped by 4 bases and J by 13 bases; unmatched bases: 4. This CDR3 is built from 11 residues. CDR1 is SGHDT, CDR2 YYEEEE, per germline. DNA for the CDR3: TGTGCCAGCAGCCTGGACAGGGTACAGTTCTTC. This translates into CASSLDRVQFF.

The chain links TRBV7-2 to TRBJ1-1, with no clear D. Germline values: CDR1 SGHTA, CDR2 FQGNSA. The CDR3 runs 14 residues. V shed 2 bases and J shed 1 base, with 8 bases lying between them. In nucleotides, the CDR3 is TGTGCCAGCAGCTTATTCGTGTCGAACACTGAAGCTTTCTTT. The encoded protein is CASSLFVSNTEAFF. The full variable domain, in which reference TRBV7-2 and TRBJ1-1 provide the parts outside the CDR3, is GAGVSQSPSNKVTEKGKDVELRCDPISGHTALYWYRQSLGQGLEFLIYFQGNSAPDKSGLPSDRFSAERTGGSVSTLTIQRTQQEDSAVYLCASSLFVSNTEAFFGQGTRLTVV.

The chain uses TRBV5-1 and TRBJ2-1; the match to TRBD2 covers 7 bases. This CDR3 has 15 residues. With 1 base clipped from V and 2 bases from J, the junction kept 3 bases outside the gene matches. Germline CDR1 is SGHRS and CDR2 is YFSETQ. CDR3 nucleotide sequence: TGCGCCAGCAGCTTGACTAGCGAGGCCTACAATGAGCAGTTCTTC. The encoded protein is CASSLTSEAYNEQFF.

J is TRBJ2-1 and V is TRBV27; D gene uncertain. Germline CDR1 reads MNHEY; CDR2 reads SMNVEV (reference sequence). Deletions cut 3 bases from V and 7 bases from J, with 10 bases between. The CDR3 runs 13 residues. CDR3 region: CASSFKGRNEQFF. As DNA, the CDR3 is TGTGCCAGCAGTTTTAAAGGGCGGAATGAGCAGTTCTTC.

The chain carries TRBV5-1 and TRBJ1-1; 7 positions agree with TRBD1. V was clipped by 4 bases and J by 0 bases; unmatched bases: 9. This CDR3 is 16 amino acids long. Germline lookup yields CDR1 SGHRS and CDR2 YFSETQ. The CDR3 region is CASSVRPGTVNTEAFF. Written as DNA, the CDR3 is TGCGCCAGCAGCGTACGTCCCGGGACAGTGAACACTGAAGCTTTCTTT.

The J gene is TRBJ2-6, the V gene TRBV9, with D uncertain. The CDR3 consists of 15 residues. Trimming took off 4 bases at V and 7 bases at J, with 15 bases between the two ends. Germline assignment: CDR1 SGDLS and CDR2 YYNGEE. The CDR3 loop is CASSLTSSVANVLTF. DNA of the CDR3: TGTGCCAGCAGCTTGACCTCCTCGGTCGCCAACGTCCTGACTTTC.

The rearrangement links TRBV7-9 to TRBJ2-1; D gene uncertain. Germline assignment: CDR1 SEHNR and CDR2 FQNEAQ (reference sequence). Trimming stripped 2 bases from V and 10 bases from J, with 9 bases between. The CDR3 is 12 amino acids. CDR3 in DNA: TGTGCCAGCAGCTTATTGGGAACCGAGCAGTTCTTC. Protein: CASSLLGTEQFF.

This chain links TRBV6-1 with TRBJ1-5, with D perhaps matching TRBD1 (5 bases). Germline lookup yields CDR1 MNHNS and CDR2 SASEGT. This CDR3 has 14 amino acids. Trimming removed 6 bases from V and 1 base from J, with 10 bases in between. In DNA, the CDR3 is TGTGCCAGCAGCGGGGGAGGGAGCAATCAGCCCCAGCATTTT. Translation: CASSGGGSNQPQHF.

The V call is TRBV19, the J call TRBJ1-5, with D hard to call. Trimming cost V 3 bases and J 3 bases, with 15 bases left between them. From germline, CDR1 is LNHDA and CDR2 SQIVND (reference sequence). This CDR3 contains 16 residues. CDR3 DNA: TGTGCCAGTAGTATCAGTTCAGTAGGGCTCAATCAGCCCCAGCATTTT. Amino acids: CASSISSVGLNQPQHF. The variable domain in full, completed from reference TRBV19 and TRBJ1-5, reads DGGITQSPKYLFRKEGQNVTLSCEQNLNHDAMYWYRQDPGQGLRLIYYSQIVNDFQKGDIAEGYSVSREKKESFPLTVTSAQKNPTAFYLCASSISSVGLNQPQHFGDGTRLSIL.

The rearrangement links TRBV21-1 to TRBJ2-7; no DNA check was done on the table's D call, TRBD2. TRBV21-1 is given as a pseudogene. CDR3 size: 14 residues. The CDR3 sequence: CASSKAGTGHEQYF. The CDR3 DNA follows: TGTGCCAGCAGCAAAGCCGGGACTGGCCACGAGCAGTACTTC.

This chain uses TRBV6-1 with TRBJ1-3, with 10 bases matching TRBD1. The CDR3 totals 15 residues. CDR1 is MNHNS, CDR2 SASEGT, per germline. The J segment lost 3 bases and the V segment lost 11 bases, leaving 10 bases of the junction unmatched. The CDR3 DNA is TGTGCCTGCAATTCGGGGACAGGGGTTGGAAACACCATATATTTT. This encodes CACNSGTGVGNTIYF.

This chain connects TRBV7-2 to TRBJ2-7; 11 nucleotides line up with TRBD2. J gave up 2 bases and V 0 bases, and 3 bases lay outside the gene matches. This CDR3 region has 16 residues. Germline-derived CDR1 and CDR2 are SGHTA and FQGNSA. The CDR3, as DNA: TGTGCCAGCAGCTTAGCGGGGACTAGCGGAACCTACGAGCAGTACTTC. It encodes CASSLAGTSGTYEQYF. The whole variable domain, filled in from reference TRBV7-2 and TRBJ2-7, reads GAGVSQSPSNKVTEKGKDVELRCDPISGHTALYWYRQSLGQGLEFLIYFQGNSAPDKSGLPSDRFSAERTGGSVSTLTIQRTQQEDSAVYLCASSLAGTSGTYEQYFGPGTRLTVT.

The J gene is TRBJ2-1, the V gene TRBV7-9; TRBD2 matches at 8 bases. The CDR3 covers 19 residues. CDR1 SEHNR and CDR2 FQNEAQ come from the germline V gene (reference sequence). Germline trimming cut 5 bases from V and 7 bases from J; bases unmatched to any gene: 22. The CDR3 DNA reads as TGTGCCAGCAGCCCTCACCGGCCAACCCGGGAGGGCCTGGGGAATGAGCAGTTCTTC. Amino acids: CASSPHRPTREGLGNEQFF.

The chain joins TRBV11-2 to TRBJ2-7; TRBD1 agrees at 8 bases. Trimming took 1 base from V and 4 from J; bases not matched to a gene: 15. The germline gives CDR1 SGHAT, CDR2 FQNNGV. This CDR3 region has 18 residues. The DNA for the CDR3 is TGTGCCAGCAGCTTAGTGCCGCCTTGGGCAGGGGGCCTGTACGAGCAGTACTTC. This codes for CASSLVPPWAGGLYEQYF.

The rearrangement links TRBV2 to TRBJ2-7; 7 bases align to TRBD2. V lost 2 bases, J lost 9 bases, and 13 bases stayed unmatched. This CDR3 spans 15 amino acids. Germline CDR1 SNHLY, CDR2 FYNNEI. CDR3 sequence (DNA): TGTGCCAGCAGTGAAAAAGGAGGCAGCGGGGTCGGGCAGTACTTC. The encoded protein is CASSEKGGSGVGQYF.

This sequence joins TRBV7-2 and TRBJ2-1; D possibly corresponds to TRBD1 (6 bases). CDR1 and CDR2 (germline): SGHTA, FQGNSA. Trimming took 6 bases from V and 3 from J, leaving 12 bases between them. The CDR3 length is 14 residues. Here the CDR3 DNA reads TGTGCCAGCAGAAATAGGGGGTACTACAATGAGCAGTTCTTC. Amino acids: CASRNRGYYNEQFF.

The CDR3 is CSVEDRSRSREQFF. Here the CDR3 DNA reads TGCAGCGTTGAAGATCGGTCCCGGTCAAGGGAGCAGTTCTTC. This chain uses TRBV29-1 with TRBJ2-1; D remains unclear. Germline CDR1 reads SQVTM; CDR2 reads ANQGSEA. Trimming removed 0 bases from V and 10 bases from J, with 16 bases in between. This CDR3 spans 14 amino acids.